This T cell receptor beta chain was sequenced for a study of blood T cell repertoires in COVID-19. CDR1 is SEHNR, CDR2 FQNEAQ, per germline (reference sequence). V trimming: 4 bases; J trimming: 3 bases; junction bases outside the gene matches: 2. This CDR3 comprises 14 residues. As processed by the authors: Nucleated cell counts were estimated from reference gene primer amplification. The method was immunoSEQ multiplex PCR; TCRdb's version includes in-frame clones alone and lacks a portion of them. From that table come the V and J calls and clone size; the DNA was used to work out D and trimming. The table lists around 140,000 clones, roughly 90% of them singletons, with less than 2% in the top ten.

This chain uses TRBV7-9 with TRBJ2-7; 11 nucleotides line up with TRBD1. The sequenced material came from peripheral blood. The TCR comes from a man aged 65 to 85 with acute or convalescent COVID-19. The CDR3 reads CASSSDRGHYEQYF. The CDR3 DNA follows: TGTGCCAGCAGCTCGGACAGGGGGCACTACGAGCAGTACTTC.